These 21 T cell receptor beta chains were all obtained from the same sample, sequenced in a study of blood T cell repertoires in COVID-19. This table comes from immunoSEQ multiplex PCR, and its TCRdb copy is limited to in-frame clones, with some not included. The sample consists of about 140,000 clones, approximately 85% of them appearing once. The sample comprised peripheral blood. The receptors were gathered from a human donor with acute or convalescent COVID-19. The donor label of this sample is uncertain.

The V gene is TRBV7-9, the J gene TRBJ2-7, with TRBD1 as a possible D gene (5 bases). Germline V CDR1 and CDR2: SEHNR, FQNEAQ (reference sequence). V was shortened by 1 base and J by 6 bases, with 13 bases between the two germline ends. This CDR3 has 14 amino acids. CDR3 in DNA: TGTGCCAGCAGCTTAGGTCCAGGGTTTGGCGAGCAGTACTTC. Its protein is CASSLGPGFGEQYF.

V and J are TRBV28 and TRBJ1-5; 8 bases line up with TRBD1. The CDR3 has 15 residues. From germline, CDR1 is MDHEN and CDR2 SYDVKM. Germline trimming cut 6 bases from V and 2 bases from J; bases unmatched to any gene: 6. The CDR3 sequence: CASSAGTGGNQPQHF. The CDR3 region has the DNA TGTGCCAGCAGCGCCGGGACAGGTGGCAATCAGCCCCAGCATTTT.

The chain couples TRBV5-1 to TRBJ2-3; 12 bases are shared with TRBD2. The V segment lost 5 bases and the J segment 4 bases; nucleotides outside the gene matches: 8. The CDR3 length is 16 residues. CDR1 is SGHRS and CDR2 is YFSETQ in the germline V gene. CDR3 bases: TGCGCCAGCAGATCCCTAACTAGCGGGGGGCCAGATACGCAGTATTTT. Protein: CASRSLTSGGPDTQYF.

This chain joins TRBV5-6 and TRBJ1-5; D might be TRBD1 (6 bases). The CDR3 extends over 15 amino acids. V lost 0 bases and J 0 bases, leaving 7 bases between the germline ends. CDR1 SGHDT and CDR2 YYEEEE come from the germline V gene. Here the CDR3 DNA reads TGTGCCAGCAGCTTGGAAGGGGGTAGCAATCAGCCCCAGCATTTT. It specifies CASSLEGGSNQPQHF.

This sequence joins TRBV9 and TRBJ2-3; perhaps TRBD2 as D (6 bases). The CDR3 is 15 amino acids. Germline CDR1 is SGDLS and CDR2 is YYNGEE. V lost 0 bases to trimming and J lost 0 bases, with 8 bases between them. CDR3 sequence (DNA): TGTGCCAGCAGCGTAGCGGGACTTAGCACAGATACGCAGTATTTT. It is translated as CASSVAGLSTDTQYF.

There are a few counts of this clone. J is TRBJ1-1 and V is TRBV6-5; no definite D call. Trimming cost V 6 bases and J 0 bases, with 8 bases left between them. Germline V gene data show CDR1 as MNHEY and CDR2 as SVGAGI. CDR3 size: 13 residues. In DNA, the CDR3 is TGTGCCAGCAGACAGTTCATGAACACTGAAGCTTTCTTT. Residues: CASRQFMNTEAFF.

The J gene is TRBJ2-2, the V gene TRBV5-1; 15 nucleotides align to TRBD2. CDR3 length: 16 amino acids. CDR1 SGHRS and CDR2 YFSETQ come from the germline V gene. With V trimmed by 7 bases and J by 2 bases, 3 bases remained unmatched. CDR3 sequence (DNA): TGCGCCAGCCGGACTAGCGGGGGGGTTAACACCGGGGAGCTGTTTTTT. Amino acid sequence: CASRTSGGVNTGELFF.

The rearrangement uses TRBV18 and TRBJ1-6; 10 positions agree with TRBD1. Germline loops: CDR1 KGHSH, CDR2 LQKENI. The V segment lost 2 bases and the J segment 10 bases; nucleotides outside the gene matches: 2. The CDR3 sequence is 14 residues long. CDR3 amino acids: CASSPGTGESPLHF. For the CDR3, the DNA is TGTGCCAGCTCACCAGGGACAGGGGAGTCACCCCTCCACTTT.

Of note for this clone: Other DNA sequences in the sample encode the same CDR3. The genes are TRBV7-9 and TRBJ2-5; D remains ambiguous. V shed 6 bases and J shed 2 bases, with 4 bases lying between them. Germline values: CDR1 SEHNR, CDR2 FQNEAQ (reference sequence). The CDR3 extends over 11 amino acids. The CDR3 loop reads CASRQQETQYF. As DNA, the CDR3 is TGTGCCAGCAGACAACAAGAGACCCAGTACTTC.

The chain couples TRBV19 to TRBJ1-1; D gene unclear. The CDR3 is 12 residues long. V lost 6 bases to trimming and J lost 2 bases, with 7 bases between them. The germline V gene encodes CDR1 LNHDA and CDR2 SQIVND (reference sequence). The CDR3 bases are TGTGCCAGTAGCCCAGAAAACACTGAAGCTTTCTTT. Its translation is CASSPENTEAFF.

This clone was counted between two and nine times. The V gene is TRBV7-9, the J gene TRBJ1-4; D remains ambiguous. CDR3 length: 13 amino acids. Trimming removed 8 bases at V and 9 bases at J, with 16 bases between. Germline V gene lookup returns CDR1 SEHNR and CDR2 FQNEAQ (reference sequence). The CDR3 loop is CASADSLIQKLFF. The CDR3 DNA sequence: TGTGCCAGCGCGGACTCTCTGATTCAAAAACTGTTTTTT. Full variable domain (rest looked up from reference TRBV7-9 and TRBJ1-4): DTGVSQNPRHKITKRGQNVTFRCDPISEHNRLYWYRQTLGQGPEFLTYFQNEAQLEKSRLLSDRFSAERPKGSFSTLEIQRTEQGDSAMYLCASADSLIQKLFFGSGTQLSVL.

V gene TRBV5-5 combines with J gene TRBJ1-5; unclear D gene. The germline V gene encodes CDR1 SGHKS and CDR2 YYEKEE (reference sequence). The CDR3 has 13 residues. V lost 1 base and J 11 bases, leaving 13 bases between the germline ends. CDR3 in amino acids: CASSLFLGPTQHF. In nucleotides, the CDR3 is TGTGCCAGCAGCTTGTTTCTGGGCCCGACCCAGCATTTT.

The chain is built from TRBV5-6 and TRBJ2-2; D might be TRBD2 (5 bases). V dropped 0 bases and J dropped 2 bases, with 8 bases sitting between them. Per the germline V gene, CDR1 is SGHDT and CDR2 is YYEEEE. CDR3 length: 15 residues. The CDR3 coding sequence is TGTGCCAGCAGCTTGGGACTAACTAACACCGGGGAGCTGTTTTTT. Protein: CASSLGLTNTGELFF. Full variable domain (missing parts from reference TRBV5-6 and TRBJ2-2): DAGVTQSPTHLIKTRGQQVTLRCSPKSGHDTVSWYQQALGQGPQFIFQYYEEEERQRGNFPDRFSGHQFPNYSSELNVNALLLGDSALYLCASSLGLTNTGELFFGEGSRLTVL.

The V and J genes are TRBV7-6 and TRBJ1-4; 10 nucleotides match TRBD1. Trimming cost V 4 bases and J 7 bases; bases outside gene matches: 6. Germline V gives CDR1 SGHVS, CDR2 FNYEAQ. This CDR3 is built from 15 residues. CDR3: CASSSPGTGVEKLFF. The CDR3 region has the DNA TGTGCCAGCAGCTCCCCCGGGACAGGGGTTGAAAAACTGTTTTTT.

The rearrangement links TRBV4-3 to TRBJ2-2; 7 bases are shared with TRBD2. CDR1 and CDR2 from the germline V gene are LGHNA and YSLEER. Trimming at V came to 3 bases and at J to 3 bases, leaving 4 bases not matched to a gene. The CDR3 extends over 15 amino acids. For the CDR3, the DNA is TGCGCCAGCAGCCAGGGAGGGAAATACACCGGGGAGCTGTTTTTT. Residues: CASSQGGKYTGELFF.

The J gene is TRBJ1-1, the V gene TRBV6-2 or TRBV6-3; D is perhaps TRBD1 (6 bases). CDR1 and CDR2 from the germline V gene are MNHEY and SVGEGT. The germline V and J ends were trimmed by 0 bases and 11 bases, with 13 bases remaining between them. The CDR3 extends over 13 amino acids. The CDR3 loop reads CASSYSSGDGAFF. The CDR3, as DNA: TGTGCCAGCAGTTACTCTTCAGGGGACGGCGCTTTCTTT.

This clone was recorded only once. The chain is built from TRBV19 and TRBJ1-2, with 8 bases lining up with TRBD1. Germline trimming cut 10 bases from V and 4 bases from J; bases unmatched to any gene: 2. Germline V CDR1 and CDR2: LNHDA, SQIVND (reference sequence). This CDR3 is built from 11 residues. CDR3 in amino acids: CATGQGYGYTF. The CDR3 nucleotides are TGTGCCACCGGACAGGGCTATGGCTACACCTTC. Full variable domain (remainder filled in from reference TRBV19 and TRBJ1-2): DGGITQSPKYLFRKEGQNVTLSCEQNLNHDAMYWYRQDPGQGLRLIYYSQIVNDFQKGDIAEGYSVSREKKESFPLTVTSAQKNPTAFYLCATGQGYGYTFGSGTRLTVV.

The CDR3, as DNA: TGTGCCAGCAGCGGGGGGACCACCTTTGTGACTAATGAAAAACTGTTTTTT. Its protein is CASSGGTTFVTNEKLFF. The gene calls are TRBV3-1 (or the pseudogene TRBV3-2) and TRBJ1-4; TRBD1 is a possible D gene (5 bases). Germline assignment: CDR1 LGHDT and CDR2 YNNKEL (reference sequence). The CDR3 has 17 amino acids. Trimming left V 5 bases short and J 2 bases short, with 18 bases between.

In DNA form, the CDR3 reads TGTGCCAGAAGCTTGGTACAACAGGGACGCGGCTACGAGCAGTACGTC. This encodes CARSLVQQGRGYEQYV. This chain joins TRBV5-3 and TRBJ2-7; maybe TRBD1 (6 bases). TRBV5-3 qualifies as an ORF whose function is uncertain. The CDR3 is 16 amino acids. V was pared by 0 bases and J by 3 bases, with 16 bases between.

The V and J genes are TRBV2 and TRBJ2-1; 11 bases line up with TRBD1. Trimming took 6 bases from V and 6 from J; bases not matched to a gene: 1. The germline V gene encodes CDR1 SNHLY and CDR2 FYNNEI. The CDR3 runs 13 residues. CDR3 sequence: CASRGQGGNEQFF. In nucleotides, the CDR3 is TGTGCCAGCAGGGGACAGGGGGGCAATGAGCAGTTCTTC. Full variable domain (rest looked up from reference TRBV2 and TRBJ2-1): EPEVTQTPSHQVTQMGQEVILRCVPISNHLYFYWYRQILGQKVEFLVSFYNNEISEKSEIFDDQFSVERPDGSNFTLKIRSTKLEDSAMYFCASRGQGGNEQFFGPGTRLTVL.

The chain is built from TRBV18 and TRBJ2-1, with 9 bases that match TRBD2. The CDR3 has 15 residues. Trimming took 6 bases from V and 3 from J; bases not matched to a gene: 6. CDR1 KGHSH and CDR2 LQKENI come from the germline V gene. This CDR3 reads CASSSGLARYNEQFF. DNA of the CDR3: TGTGCCAGCTCTTCCGGACTAGCGCGCTACAATGAGCAGTTCTTC.